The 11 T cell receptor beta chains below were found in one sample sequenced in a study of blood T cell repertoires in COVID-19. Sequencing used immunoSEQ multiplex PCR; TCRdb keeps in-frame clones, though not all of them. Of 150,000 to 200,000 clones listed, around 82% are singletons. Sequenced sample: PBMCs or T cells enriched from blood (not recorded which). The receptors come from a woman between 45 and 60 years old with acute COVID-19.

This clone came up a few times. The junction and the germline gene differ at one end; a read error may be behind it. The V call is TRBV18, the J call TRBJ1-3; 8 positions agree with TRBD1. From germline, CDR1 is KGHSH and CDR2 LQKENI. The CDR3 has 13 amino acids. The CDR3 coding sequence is TGTGCCAGCTCACCAAATCTATCGGACAGGGTAGATTTT. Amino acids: CASSPNLSDRVDF. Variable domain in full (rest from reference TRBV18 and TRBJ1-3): NAGVMQNPRHLVRRRGQEARLRCSPMKGHSHVYWYRQLPEEGLKFMVYLQKENIIDESGMPKERFSAEFPKEGPSILRIQQVVRGDSAAYFCASSPNLSDRVDFGEGSWLTVV.

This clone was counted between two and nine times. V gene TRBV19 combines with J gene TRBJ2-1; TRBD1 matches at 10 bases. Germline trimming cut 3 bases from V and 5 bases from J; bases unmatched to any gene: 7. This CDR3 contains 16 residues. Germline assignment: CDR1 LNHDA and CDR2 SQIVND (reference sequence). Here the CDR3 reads CASSIGLGQGHNEQFF. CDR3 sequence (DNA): TGTGCCAGTAGTATCGGGCTGGGACAGGGGCACAATGAGCAGTTCTTC.

In DNA form, the CDR3 reads TGTGCCAGCAGCAAGGGACAGGGCTACACAGATACGCAGTATTTT. This codes for CASSKGQGYTDTQYF. The chain uses TRBV6-2 or TRBV6-3 and TRBJ2-3; 9 bases agree with TRBD1. The CDR3 runs to 15 residues. V dropped 6 bases and J dropped 2; count of bases not matched to a gene: 6. Per the germline V gene, CDR1 is MNHEY and CDR2 is SVGEGT.

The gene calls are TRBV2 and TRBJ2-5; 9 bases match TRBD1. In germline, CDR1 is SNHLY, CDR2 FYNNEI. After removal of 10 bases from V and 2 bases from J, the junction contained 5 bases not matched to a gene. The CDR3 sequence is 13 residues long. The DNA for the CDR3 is TGTGCCATCCGACAGGGGGTGCAAGAGACCCAGTACTTC. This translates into CAIRQGVQETQYF.

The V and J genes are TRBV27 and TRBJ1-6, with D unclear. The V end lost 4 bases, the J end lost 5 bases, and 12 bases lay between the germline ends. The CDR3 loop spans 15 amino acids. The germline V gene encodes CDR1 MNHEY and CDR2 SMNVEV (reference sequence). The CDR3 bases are TGTGCCAGCAGTTCGGTTTCCCCACATAATTCACCCCTCCACTTT. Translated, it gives CASSSVSPHNSPLHF.

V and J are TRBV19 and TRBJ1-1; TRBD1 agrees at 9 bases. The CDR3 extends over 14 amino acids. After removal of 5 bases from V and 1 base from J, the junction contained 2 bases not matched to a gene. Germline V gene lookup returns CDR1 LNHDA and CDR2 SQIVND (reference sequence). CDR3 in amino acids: CASSQGQGNTEAFF. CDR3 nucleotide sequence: TGTGCCAGTAGTCAGGGACAGGGGAACACTGAAGCTTTCTTT.

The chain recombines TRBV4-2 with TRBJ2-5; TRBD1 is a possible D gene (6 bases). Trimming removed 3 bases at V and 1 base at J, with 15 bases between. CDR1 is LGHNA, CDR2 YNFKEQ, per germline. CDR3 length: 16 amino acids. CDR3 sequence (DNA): TGTGCCAGCAGCCAGGCTGAACAGGGACCCCAAGAGACCCAGTACTTC. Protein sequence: CASSQAEQGPQETQYF.

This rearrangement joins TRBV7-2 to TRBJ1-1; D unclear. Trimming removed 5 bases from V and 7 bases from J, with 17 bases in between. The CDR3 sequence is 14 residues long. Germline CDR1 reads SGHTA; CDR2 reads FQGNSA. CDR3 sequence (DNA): TGTGCCAGCAGCCCAATAGGAGGAATTAGTGAAGCTTTCTTT. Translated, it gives CASSPIGGISEAFF.

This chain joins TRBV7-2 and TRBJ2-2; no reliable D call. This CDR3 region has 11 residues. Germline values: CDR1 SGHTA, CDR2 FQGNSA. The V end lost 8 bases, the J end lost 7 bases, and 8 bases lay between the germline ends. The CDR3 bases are TGTGCCAGCCGCCAGGTCGGGGAGCTGTTTTTT. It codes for CASRQVGELFF.

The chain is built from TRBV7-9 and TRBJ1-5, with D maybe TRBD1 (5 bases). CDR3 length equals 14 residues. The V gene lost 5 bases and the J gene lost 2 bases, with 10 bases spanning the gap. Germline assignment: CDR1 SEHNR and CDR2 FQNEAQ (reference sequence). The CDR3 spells CASSPGRGNQPQHF. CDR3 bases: TGTGCCAGCAGCCCGGGCAGGGGCAATCAGCCCCAGCATTTT. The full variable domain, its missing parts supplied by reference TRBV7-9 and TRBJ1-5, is DTGVSQNPRHKITKRGQNVTFRCDPISEHNRLYWYRQTLGQGPEFLTYFQNEAQLEKSRLLSDRFSAERPKGSFSTLEIQRTEQGDSAMYLCASSPGRGNQPQHFGDGTRLSIL.

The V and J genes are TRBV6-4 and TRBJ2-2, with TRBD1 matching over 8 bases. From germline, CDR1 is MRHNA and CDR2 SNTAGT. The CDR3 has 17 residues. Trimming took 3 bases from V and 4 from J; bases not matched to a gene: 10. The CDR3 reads CASSENAGQVGTGELFF. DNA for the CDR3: TGTGCCAGCAGTGAAAATGCGGGACAGGTGGGCACCGGGGAGCTGTTTTTT.